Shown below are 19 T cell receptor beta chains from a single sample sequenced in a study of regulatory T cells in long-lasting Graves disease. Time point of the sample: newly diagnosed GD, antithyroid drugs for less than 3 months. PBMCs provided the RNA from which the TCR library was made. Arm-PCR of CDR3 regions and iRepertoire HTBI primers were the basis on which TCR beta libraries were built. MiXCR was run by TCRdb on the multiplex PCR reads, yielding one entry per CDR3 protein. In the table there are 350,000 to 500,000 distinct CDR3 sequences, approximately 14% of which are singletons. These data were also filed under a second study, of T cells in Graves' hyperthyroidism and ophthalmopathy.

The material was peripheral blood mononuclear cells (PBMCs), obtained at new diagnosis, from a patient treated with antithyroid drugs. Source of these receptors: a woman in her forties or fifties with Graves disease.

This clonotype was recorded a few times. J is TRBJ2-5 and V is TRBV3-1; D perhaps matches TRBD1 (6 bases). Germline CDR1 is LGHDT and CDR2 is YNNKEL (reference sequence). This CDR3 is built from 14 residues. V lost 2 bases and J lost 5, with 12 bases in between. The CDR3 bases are TGTGCCAGCAGCCAAAGGGGGTACGAGGAGACCCAGTACTTC. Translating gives CASSQRGYEETQYF.

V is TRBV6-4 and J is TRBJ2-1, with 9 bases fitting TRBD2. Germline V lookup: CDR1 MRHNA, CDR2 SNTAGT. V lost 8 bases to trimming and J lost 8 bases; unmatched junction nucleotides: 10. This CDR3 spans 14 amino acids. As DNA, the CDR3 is TGTGCCAGCGCAGCGGGACTAGCTAGTGATGAGCAGTTCTTC. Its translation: CASAAGLASDEQFF.

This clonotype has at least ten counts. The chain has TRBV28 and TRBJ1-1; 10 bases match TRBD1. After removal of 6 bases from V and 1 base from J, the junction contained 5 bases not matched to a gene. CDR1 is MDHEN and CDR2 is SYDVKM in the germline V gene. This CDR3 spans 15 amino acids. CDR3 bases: TGTGCCAGCAGAGTGGGACAGGGGCCGAACACTGAAGCTTTCTTT. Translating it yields CASRVGQGPNTEAFF.

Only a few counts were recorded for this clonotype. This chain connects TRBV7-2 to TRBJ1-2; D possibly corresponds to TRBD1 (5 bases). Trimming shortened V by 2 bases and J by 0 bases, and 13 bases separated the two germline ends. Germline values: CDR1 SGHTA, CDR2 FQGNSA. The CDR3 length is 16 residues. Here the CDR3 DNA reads TGTGCCAGCAGCTTAATGACAGCTACTCCTAACTATGGCTACACCTTC. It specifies CASSLMTATPNYGYTF.

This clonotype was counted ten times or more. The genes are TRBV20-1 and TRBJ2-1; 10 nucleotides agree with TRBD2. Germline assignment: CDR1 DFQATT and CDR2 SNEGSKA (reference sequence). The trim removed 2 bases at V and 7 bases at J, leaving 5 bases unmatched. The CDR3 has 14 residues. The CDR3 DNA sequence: TGCAGTGCTAGACTAGAGACTAGCGGGAATGAGCAGTTCTTC. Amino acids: CSARLETSGNEQFF.

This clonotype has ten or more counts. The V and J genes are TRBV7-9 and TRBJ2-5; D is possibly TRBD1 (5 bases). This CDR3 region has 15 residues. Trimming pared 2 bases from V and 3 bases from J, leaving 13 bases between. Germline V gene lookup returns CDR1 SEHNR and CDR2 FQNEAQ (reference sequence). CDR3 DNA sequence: TGTGCCAGCAGCTTACTAGTCGTAGGGGAAGAGACCCAGTACTTC. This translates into CASSLLVVGEETQYF. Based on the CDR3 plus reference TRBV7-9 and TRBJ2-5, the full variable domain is DTGVSQNPRHKITKRGQNVTFRCDPISEHNRLYWYRQTLGQGPEFLTYFQNEAQLEKSRLLSDRFSAERPKGSFSTLEIQRTEQGDSAMYLCASSLLVVGEETQYFGPGTRLLVL.

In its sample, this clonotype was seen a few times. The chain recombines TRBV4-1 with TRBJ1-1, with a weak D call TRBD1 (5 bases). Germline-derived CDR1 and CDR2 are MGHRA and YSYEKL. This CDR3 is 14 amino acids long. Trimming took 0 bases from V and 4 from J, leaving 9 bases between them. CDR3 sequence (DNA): TGCGCCAGCAGCCAAGATGGGGGGGTCACTGAAGCTTTCTTT. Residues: CASSQDGGVTEAFF.

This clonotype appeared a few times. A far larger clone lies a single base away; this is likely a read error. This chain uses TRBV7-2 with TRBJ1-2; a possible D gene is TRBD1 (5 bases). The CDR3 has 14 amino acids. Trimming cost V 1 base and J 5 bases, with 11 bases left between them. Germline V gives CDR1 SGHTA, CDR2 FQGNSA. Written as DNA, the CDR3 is TGTGCCAGCAGCTTAGGACAGCAACTTTATGGCTACACCTTC. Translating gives CASSLGQQLYGYTF.

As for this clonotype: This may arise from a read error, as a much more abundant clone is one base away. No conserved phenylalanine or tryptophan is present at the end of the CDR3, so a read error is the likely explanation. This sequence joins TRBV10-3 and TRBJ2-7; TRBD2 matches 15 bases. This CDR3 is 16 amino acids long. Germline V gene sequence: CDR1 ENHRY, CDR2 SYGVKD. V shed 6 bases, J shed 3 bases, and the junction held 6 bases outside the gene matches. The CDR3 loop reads CAISTGLAGGFYEQYL. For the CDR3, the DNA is TGTGCCATCAGCACGGGACTAGCGGGAGGCTTCTACGAGCAGTACCTC.

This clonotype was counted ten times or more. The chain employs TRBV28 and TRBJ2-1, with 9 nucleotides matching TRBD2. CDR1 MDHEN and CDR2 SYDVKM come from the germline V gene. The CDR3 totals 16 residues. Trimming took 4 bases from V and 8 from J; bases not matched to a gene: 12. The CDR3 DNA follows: TGTGCCAGCAGTTCCGCCGTAGCGGGAGAGATGGATGAGCAGTTCTTC. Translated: CASSSAVAGEMDEQFF.

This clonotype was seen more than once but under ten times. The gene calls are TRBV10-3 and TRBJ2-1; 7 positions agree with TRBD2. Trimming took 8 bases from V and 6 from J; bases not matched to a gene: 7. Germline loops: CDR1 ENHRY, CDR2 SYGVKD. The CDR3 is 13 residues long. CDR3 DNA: TGTGCCATCCAGCGGGACCCCTCCAATGAGCAGTTCTTC. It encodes CAIQRDPSNEQFF.

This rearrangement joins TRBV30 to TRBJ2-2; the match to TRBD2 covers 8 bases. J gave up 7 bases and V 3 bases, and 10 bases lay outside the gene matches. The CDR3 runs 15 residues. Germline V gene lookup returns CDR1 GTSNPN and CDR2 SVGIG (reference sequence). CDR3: CAWRETGRVDGELFF. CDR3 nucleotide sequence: TGTGCCTGGAGAGAAACCGGGAGGGTCGACGGGGAGCTGTTTTTT. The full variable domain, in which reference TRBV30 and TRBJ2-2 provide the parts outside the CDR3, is SQTIHQWPATLVQPVGSPLSLECTVEGTSNPNLYWYRQAAGRGLQLLFYSVGIGQISSEVPQNLSASRPQDRQFILSSKKLLLSDSGFYLCAWRETGRVDGELFFGEGSRLTVL.

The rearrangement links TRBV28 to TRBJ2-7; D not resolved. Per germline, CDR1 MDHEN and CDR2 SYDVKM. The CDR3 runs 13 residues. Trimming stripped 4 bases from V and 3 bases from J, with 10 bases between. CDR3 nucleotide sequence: TGTGCCAGCAGTTCAAATGCCCTCTACGAGCAGTACTTC. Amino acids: CASSSNALYEQYF. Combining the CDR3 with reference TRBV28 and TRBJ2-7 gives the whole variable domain DVKVTQSSRYLVKRTGEKVFLECVQDMDHENMFWYRQDPGLGLRLIYFSYDVKMKEKGDIPEGYSVSREKKERFSLILESASTNQTSMYLCASSSNALYEQYFGPGTRLTVT.

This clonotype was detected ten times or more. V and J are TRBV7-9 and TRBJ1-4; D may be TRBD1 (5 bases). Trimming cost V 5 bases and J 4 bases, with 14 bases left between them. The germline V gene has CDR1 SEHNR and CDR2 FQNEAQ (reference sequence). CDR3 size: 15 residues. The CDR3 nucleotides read TGTGCCAGCAGCCCGGAGAGGGGACGTAATGAAAAACTGTTTTTT. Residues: CASSPERGRNEKLFF. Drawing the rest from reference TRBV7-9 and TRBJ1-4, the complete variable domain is DTGVSQNPRHKITKRGQNVTFRCDPISEHNRLYWYRQTLGQGPEFLTYFQNEAQLEKSRLLSDRFSAERPKGSFSTLEIQRTEQGDSAMYLCASSPERGRNEKLFFGSGTQLSVL.

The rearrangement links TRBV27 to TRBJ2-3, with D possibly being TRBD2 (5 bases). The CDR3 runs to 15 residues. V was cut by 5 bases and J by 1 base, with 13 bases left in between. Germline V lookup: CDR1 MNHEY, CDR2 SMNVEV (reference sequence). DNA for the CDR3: TGTGCCAGCAGTCAAATCCGGACTGGCACAGATACGCAGTATTTT. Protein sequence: CASSQIRTGTDTQYF.

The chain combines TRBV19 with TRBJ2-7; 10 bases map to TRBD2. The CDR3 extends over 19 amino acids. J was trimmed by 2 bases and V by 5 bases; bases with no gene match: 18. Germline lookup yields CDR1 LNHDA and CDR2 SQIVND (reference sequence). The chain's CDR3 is CASSSQLLAGFYGAYEQYF. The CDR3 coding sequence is TGTGCCAGTAGTTCACAACTACTAGCGGGATTCTATGGAGCCTACGAGCAGTACTTC.

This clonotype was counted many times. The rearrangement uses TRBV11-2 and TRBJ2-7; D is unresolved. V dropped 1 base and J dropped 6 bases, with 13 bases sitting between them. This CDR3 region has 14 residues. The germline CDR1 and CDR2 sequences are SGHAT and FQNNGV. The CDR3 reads CASSLGMGSVEQYF. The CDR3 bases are TGTGCCAGCAGCTTAGGTATGGGGTCGGTCGAGCAGTACTTC.

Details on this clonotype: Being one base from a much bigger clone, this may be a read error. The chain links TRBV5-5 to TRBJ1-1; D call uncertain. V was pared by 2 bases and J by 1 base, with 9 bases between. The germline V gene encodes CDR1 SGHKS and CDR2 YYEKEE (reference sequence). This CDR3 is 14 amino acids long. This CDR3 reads CASSFGLGNTEAFF. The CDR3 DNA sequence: TGTGCCAGCAGCTTCGGGCTGGGGAACACTGAAGCTTTCTTT.

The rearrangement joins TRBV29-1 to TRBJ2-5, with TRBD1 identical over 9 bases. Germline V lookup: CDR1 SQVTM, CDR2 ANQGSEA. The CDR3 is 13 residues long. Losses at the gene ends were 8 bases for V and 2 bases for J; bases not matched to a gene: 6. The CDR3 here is CSTGTGFQETQYF. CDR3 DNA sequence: TGCAGCACAGGGACAGGGTTTCAAGAGACCCAGTACTTC.